This TCR beta chain was recovered during a study of blood T cell repertoires in COVID-19. This table comes from immunoSEQ multiplex PCR, and its TCRdb copy is limited to in-frame clones, with some not included. This sample has hundreds of thousands of clones, with roughly nine tenths found just once. Sequencing input: peripheral blood. This TCR came from a woman aged 45-60 years with COVID-19, enrolled during active disease.

CDR3 protein: CAWSSGAASGVTLHF. In nucleotides, the CDR3 is TGTGCCTGGAGTTCAGGGGCAGCCTCTGGTGTCACCCTCCACTTT. This chain joins TRBV30 and TRBJ1-6; D possibly corresponds to TRBD1 (6 bases). From germline, CDR1 is GTSNPN and CDR2 SVGIG (reference sequence). Trimming took off 2 bases at V and 14 bases at J, with 22 bases between the two ends. There are 15 residues in the CDR3.